What follows are 14 T cell receptor beta chains derived from one specimen sequenced in a study of blood T cell repertoires in COVID-19. Produced via immunoSEQ multiplex PCR; TCRdb's table is partial and in-frame only. The profile covers 250,000 to 300,000 clones, with around 80% appearing a single time and roughly 4% taken by the ten largest. The specimen sequenced was PBMCs or T cells enriched from blood (not recorded which). The receptor source for this set is a man younger than 45 with acute COVID-19.

In nucleotides, the CDR3 is TGCGCCAGCAGTTCGATGGACAGGGTGGTTGAAAAACTGTTTTTT. It is translated as CASSSMDRVVEKLFF. This chain uses TRBV5-1 with TRBJ1-4, with TRBD1 matching 8 bases. Germline CDR1 and CDR2: SGHRS and YFSETQ. The V segment lost 5 bases and the J segment 7 bases; nucleotides outside the gene matches: 10. There are 15 residues in the CDR3.

The J gene is TRBJ2-2, the V gene TRBV29-1; tentatively, D is TRBD2 (6 bases). Germline V gives CDR1 SQVTM, CDR2 ANQGSEA. The CDR3 has 13 residues. In DNA form, the CDR3 reads TGCAGTTTCGGGAGACTGAACACCGGGGAGCTGTTTTTT. It is translated as CSFGRLNTGELFF.

This clone was counted only a few times. The chain recombines TRBV3-1 (or the pseudogene TRBV3-2) with TRBJ1-2, with D maybe TRBD1 (5 bases). CDR3 length: 13 residues. Germline lookup yields CDR1 LGHDT and CDR2 YNNKEL (reference sequence). V dropped 1 base and J dropped 8 bases, with 11 bases sitting between them. CDR3 protein: CASSQGSGGGYTF. The CDR3 region has the DNA TGTGCCAGCAGCCAAGGTTCCGGGGGAGGCTACACCTTC.

The V call is TRBV24-1, the J call TRBJ2-3; TRBD1 is a possible D gene (6 bases). Per the germline V gene, CDR1 is KGHDR and CDR2 is SFDVKD. CDR3 length: 16 residues. V lost 3 bases, J lost 0 bases, and 12 bases lay in between. The CDR3 nucleotides are TGTGCCACCAGTGATAGACAGGACGCTAGCACAGATACGCAGTATTTT. Protein: CATSDRQDASTDTQYF.

The rearrangement uses TRBV9 and TRBJ2-3, with a tentative D call TRBD2 (6 bases). The germline gives CDR1 SGDLS, CDR2 YYNGEE. The V end lost 1 base, the J end lost 5 bases, and 20 bases lay between the germline ends. This CDR3 has 17 residues. CDR3 amino acids: CASSVPLEAGPGDTQYF. The CDR3 nucleotides are TGTGCCAGCAGCGTACCCCTAGAGGCGGGGCCAGGAGATACGCAGTATTTT.

The rearrangement joins TRBV7-2 to TRBJ2-3, with 7 bases fitting TRBD1. Germline loops: CDR1 SGHTA, CDR2 FQGNSA. Germline trimming cut 0 bases from V and 5 bases from J; bases unmatched to any gene: 8. This CDR3 spans 16 amino acids. CDR3 loop: CASSLAGGQSRDTQYF. CDR3 bases: TGTGCCAGCAGCTTAGCTGGGGGACAGTCTAGAGATACGCAGTATTTT.

This chain uses TRBV19 with TRBJ1-4; 7 bases are a match to TRBD1. V gave up 4 bases and J gave up 3 bases; unmatched junction bases: 8. The germline gives CDR1 LNHDA, CDR2 SQIVND (reference sequence). The CDR3 loop spans 16 amino acids. The DNA of the CDR3 is TGTGCCAGTAGTAAGGCCGGGACAGCTTCTAATGAAAAACTGTTTTTT. Translated: CASSKAGTASNEKLFF. Complete variable domain (other parts from reference TRBV19 and TRBJ1-4): DGGITQSPKYLFRKEGQNVTLSCEQNLNHDAMYWYRQDPGQGLRLIYYSQIVNDFQKGDIAEGYSVSREKKESFPLTVTSAQKNPTAFYLCASSKAGTASNEKLFFGSGTQLSVL.

In its sample, this clone was seen a few times. DNA of the CDR3: TGTGCCACCAGTGACCCTAAGCTAGCGGGCCCCTACAATGAGCAGTTCTTC. Translated: CATSDPKLAGPYNEQFF. V is TRBV24-1 and J is TRBJ2-1, with 8 bases matching TRBD2. CDR1 and CDR2 from the germline V gene are KGHDR and SFDVKD. V shed 4 bases, J shed 2 bases, and the junction held 9 bases outside the gene matches. The CDR3 loop spans 17 amino acids.

The chain joins TRBV24-1 to TRBJ2-3, with 8 bases fitting TRBD1. CDR3 size: 16 residues. Germline assignment: CDR1 KGHDR and CDR2 SFDVKD. The ends lost 0 bases at V and 1 base at J; junction bases unmatched: 2. The CDR3 region is CATSDLPGQGTDTQYF. For the CDR3, the DNA is TGTGCCACCAGTGATTTGCCGGGACAGGGCACAGATACGCAGTATTTT.

CDR3 bases: TGCGCCAGCTCTGGCGGTAACTACGAGCAGTACGTC. Encoded protein: CASSGGNYEQYV. The chain is built from TRBV10-2 and TRBJ2-7, with D hard to call. Germline V CDR1 and CDR2: WSHSY, SAAADI. V lost 8 bases and J 3 bases, leaving 11 bases between the germline ends. The CDR3 covers 12 residues.

V gene TRBV27 combines with J gene TRBJ1-3, with D tentatively TRBD1 (5 bases). The CDR3 is 14 amino acids. From germline, CDR1 is MNHEY and CDR2 SMNVEV (reference sequence). V gave up 2 bases and J gave up 3 bases, with 8 bases separating them. The CDR3 DNA follows: TGTGCCAGCAGTTTAAGGGGTGGTGGAAACACCATATATTTT. This codes for CASSLRGGGNTIYF.

The rearrangement uses TRBV16 and TRBJ2-4; tentatively, D is TRBD1 (5 bases). Germline V gene sequence: CDR1 KGHSY, CDR2 FQNENV. The CDR3 totals 14 residues. Deletions cut 2 bases from V and 2 bases from J, with 7 bases between. The CDR3 is CASSQGASKNIQYF. The CDR3 region has the DNA TGTGCCAGCAGCCAAGGGGCATCCAAAAACATTCAGTACTTC.

A word on this clone: The junction shows a germline mismatch at one end, possibly a read error. The chain links TRBV7-3 to TRBJ2-1; TRBD2 matches at 9 bases. Per the germline V gene, CDR1 is SGHTA and CDR2 is FQGTGA. The CDR3 contains 16 residues. Here the CDR3 DNA reads TGTGCCAGCAGCTCGAACCCCGGGACTAGCTACGATGAGCAGTTCTTC. Encoded protein: CASSSNPGTSYDEQFF.

The rearrangement links TRBV12-3 or TRBV12-4 to TRBJ1-2, with D tentatively TRBD1 (5 bases). Trimming left V 6 bases short and J 3 bases short, with 11 bases between. The CDR3 runs 13 residues. The DNA of the CDR3 is TGTGCCAGCAGACCGGGGGGTCACTATGGCTACACCTTC. Protein: CASRPGGHYGYTF.